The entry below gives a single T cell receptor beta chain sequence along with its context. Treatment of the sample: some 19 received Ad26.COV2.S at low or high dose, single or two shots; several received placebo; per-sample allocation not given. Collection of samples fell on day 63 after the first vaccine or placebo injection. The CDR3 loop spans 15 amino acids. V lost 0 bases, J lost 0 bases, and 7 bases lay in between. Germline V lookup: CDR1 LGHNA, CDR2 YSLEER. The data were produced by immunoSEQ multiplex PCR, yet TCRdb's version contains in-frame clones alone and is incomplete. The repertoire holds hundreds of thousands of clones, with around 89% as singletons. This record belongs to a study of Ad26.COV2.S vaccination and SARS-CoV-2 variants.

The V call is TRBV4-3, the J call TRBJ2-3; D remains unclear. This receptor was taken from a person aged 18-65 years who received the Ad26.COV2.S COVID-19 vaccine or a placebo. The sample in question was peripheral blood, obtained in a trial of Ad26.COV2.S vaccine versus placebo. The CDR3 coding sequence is TGCGCCAGCAGCCAAGAGGCGAAGAGCACAGATACGCAGTATTTT. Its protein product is CASSQEAKSTDTQYF.